This T cell receptor (beta chain) was identified in a study of graft-versus-host responses after intestinal transplantation. Details on this clone: No antigen is known for it.

Profiled with immunoSEQ multiplex PCR; TCRdb holds only in-frame clones, not every one. Here the sample spans some 120,000 clones, 93% being singletons. Trimming removed 5 bases from V and 5 bases from J, with 15 bases in between. CDR1 LNHDA and CDR2 SQIVND come from the germline V gene (reference sequence). There are 14 residues in the CDR3. Specimen: unstimulated CD8+ T cells sorted from spleen or lymph node cells, collected before transplant. This chain joins TRBV19 and TRBJ1-1; D remains ambiguous. The source is a human donor who was the organ donor for an intestinal transplant. The CDR3 DNA is TGTGCCAGTAGTGTGGTCCCCCGAGGGACTGAAGCTTTCTTT. It is translated as CASSVVPRGTEAFF. The variable domain in full, with the rest retrieved from reference TRBV19 and TRBJ1-1, is DGGITQSPKYLFRKEGQNVTLSCEQNLNHDAMYWYRQDPGQGLRLIYYSQIVNDFQKGDIAEGYSVSREKKESFPLTVTSAQKNPTAFYLCASSVVPRGTEAFFGQGTRLTVV.